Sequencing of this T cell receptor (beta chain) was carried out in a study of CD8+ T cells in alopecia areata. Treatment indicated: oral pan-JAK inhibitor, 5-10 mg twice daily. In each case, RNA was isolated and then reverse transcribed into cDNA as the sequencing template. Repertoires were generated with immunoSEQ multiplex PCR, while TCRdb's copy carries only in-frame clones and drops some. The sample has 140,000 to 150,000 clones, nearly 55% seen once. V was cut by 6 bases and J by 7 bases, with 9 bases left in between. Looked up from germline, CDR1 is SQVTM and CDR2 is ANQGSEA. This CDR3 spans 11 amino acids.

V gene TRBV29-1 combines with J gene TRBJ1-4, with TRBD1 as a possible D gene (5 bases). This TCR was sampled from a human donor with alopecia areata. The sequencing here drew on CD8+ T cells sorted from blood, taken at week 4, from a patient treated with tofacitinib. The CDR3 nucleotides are TGCAGCGTGCTAGACAGTGAAAAACTGTTTTTT. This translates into CSVLDSEKLFF. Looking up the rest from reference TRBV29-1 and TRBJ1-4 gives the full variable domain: SAVISQKPSRDICQRGTSLTIQCQVDSQVTMMFWYRQQPGQSLTLIATANQGSEATYESGFVIDKFPISRPNLTFSTLTVSNMSPEDSSIYLCSVLDSEKLFFGSGTQLSVL.